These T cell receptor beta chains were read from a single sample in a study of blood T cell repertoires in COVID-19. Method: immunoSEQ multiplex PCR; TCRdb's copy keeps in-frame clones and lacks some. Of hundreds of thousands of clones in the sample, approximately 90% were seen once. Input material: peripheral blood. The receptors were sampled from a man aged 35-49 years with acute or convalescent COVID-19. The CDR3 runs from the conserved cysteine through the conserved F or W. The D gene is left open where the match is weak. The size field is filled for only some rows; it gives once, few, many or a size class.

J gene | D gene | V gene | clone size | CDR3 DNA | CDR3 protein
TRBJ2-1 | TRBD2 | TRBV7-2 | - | TGTGCCAGCAGCCCGGGACTATATGAGAGTGAGCAGTTCTTC | CASSPGLYESEQFF
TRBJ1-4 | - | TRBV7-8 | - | TGTGCCAGCAGTCCAGTGGCAGGGTTGGCTAATGAAAAACTGTTTTTT | CASSPVAGLANEKLFF
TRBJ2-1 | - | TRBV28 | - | TGTGCCAGCAGTTTAAGGGGATCCTACAATGAGCAGTTCTTC | CASSLRGSYNEQFF
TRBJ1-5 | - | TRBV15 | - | TGTGCCACCAGCAGATTCCAGGGGCGCGGAGATCAGCCCCAGCATTTT | CATSRFQGRGDQPQHF
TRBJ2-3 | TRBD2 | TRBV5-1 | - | TGCGCCAGCAGCTTGGTCGGGACTACCCTAGTAGCGGGCACAGATACGCAGTATTTT | CASSLVGTTLVAGTDTQYF
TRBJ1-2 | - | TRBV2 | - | TGTGCCAGCAGTGAACGCAGGGCCGATGGCTACACCTTC | CASSERRADGYTF
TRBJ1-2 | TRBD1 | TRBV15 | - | TGTGCCACCAGCGAGGGGACAGGGGGCGCGAACTATGGCTACACCTTC | CATSEGTGGANYGYTF
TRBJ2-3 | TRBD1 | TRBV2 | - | TGTGCCAGCCATACCGGGACAGACGACACAGATACGCAGTATTTT | CASHTGTDDTDTQYF
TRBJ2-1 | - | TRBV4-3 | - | TGCGCCAGCAGCCAAGATAGCAGAGATTACAATGAGCAGTTCTTC | CASSQDSRDYNEQFF
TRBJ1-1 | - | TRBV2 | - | TGTGCCAGCAGCGGGGGGGCCGTTGGGCGCGCTGAAGCTTTCTTT | CASSGGAVGRAEAFF
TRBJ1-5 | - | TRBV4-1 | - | TGCGCCAGCAGCCAAGCGGGGACTAGAACTCTCGGGGATCAGCCCCAGCATTTT | CASSQAGTRTLGDQPQHF
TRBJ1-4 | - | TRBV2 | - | TGTGCCAGCACTTTTAATGAAAAACTGTTTTTT | CASTFNEKLFF
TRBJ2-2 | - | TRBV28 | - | TGTGCCAGCAGTAGACCAGCGTTGAACACCGGGGAGCTGTTTTTT | CASSRPALNTGELFF
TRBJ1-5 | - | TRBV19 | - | TGTGCCAGTCGAGACAGACCCGATCAGCCCCAGCATTTT | CASRDRPDQPQHF
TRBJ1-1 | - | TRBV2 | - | TGTGCCAGCAGCCCGACAGAGAACACTGAAGCTTTCTTT | CASSPTENTEAFF
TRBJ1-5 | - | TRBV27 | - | TGTGCCAGCAGTTTAATAAGCGCCAGTCAGCCCCAGCATTTT | CASSLISASQPQHF
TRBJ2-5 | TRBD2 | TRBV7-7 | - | TGTGCCAGCAGCTTCTCTTGGGGGGGCCAAGAGACCCAGTACTTC | CASSFSWGGQETQYF
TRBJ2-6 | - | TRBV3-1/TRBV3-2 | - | TGTGCCAATCAGCAACGCGGGACGGGATCTGGGGCCAACGTCCTGACTTTC | CANQQRGTGSGANVLTF
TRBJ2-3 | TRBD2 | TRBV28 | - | TGTGCCAGCAGTTGGGCGAGGCGGGGGGGCATCACAGATACGCAGTATTTT | CASSWARRGGITDTQYF
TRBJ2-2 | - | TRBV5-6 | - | TGTGCCAGCAGGTTTCGGGCGGGGACCGGGGAGCTGTTTTTT | CASRFRAGTGELFF
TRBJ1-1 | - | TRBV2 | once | TGTGCCGGGAGCCTCCCGAACACTGAAGCTTTCTTT | CAGSLPNTEAFF
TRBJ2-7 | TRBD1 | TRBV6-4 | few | TGTGCCAGCAGTCCGGACAGGGGAAACGAGCAGTACTTC | CASSPDRGNEQYF
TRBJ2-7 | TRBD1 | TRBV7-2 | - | TGTGCCAGCAGCTTGGGGCCCGACAGGGGCGTCTACGAGCAGTACTTC | CASSLGPDRGVYEQYF
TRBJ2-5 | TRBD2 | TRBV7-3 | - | TGTGCCAGCAGCCAAGCACTGGGGGGGAGAGAGACCCAGTACTTC | CASSQALGGRETQYF
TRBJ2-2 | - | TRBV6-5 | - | TGTGCCAGCAGTTACGGAGGGTTCCCCGGGGAGCTGTTTTTT | CASSYGGFPGELFF
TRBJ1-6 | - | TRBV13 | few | TGTGCCAGCAGCTTAGGCCGGGGGAGGGGTTCGGATTCACCCCTCCACTTT | CASSLGRGRGSDSPLHF
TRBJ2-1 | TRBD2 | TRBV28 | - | TGTGCCAGCAGTTTGCTGAGCGGGAGGCCCGACAATGAGCAGTTCTTC | CASSLLSGRPDNEQFF
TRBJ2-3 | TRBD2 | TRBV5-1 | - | TGCGCCAGCATCAAAACCTCTCAAGCGGGGGGATTAGATACGCAGTATTTT | CASIKTSQAGGLDTQYF
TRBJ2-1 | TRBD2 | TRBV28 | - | TGTGCCAGCAGTTCTCTAGGGACTAGCGGGAGCGAGGAGCCCTACAATGAGCAGTTCTTC | CASSSLGTSGSEEPYNEQFF
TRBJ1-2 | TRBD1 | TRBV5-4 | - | TGTGCCAGCAGCTTGCCGGGACAGGGGGCATATGGCTACACCTTC | CASSLPGQGAYGYTF
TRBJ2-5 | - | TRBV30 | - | TGTGCCTGGAGTGTGGGGGCGAGTGAGACCCAGTACTTC | CAWSVGASETQYF